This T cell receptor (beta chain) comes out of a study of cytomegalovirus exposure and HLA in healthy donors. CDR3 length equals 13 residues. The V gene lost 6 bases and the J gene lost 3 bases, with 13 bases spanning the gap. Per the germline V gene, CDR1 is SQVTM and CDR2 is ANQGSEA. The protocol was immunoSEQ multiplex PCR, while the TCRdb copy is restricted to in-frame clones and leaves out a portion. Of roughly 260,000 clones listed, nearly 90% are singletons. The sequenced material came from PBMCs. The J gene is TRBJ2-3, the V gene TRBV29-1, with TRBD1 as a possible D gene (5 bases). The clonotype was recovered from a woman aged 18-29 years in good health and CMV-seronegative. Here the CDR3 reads CSVQGGTTDTQYF. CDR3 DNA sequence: TGCAGCGTGCAGGGTGGAACTACAGATACGCAGTATTTT.